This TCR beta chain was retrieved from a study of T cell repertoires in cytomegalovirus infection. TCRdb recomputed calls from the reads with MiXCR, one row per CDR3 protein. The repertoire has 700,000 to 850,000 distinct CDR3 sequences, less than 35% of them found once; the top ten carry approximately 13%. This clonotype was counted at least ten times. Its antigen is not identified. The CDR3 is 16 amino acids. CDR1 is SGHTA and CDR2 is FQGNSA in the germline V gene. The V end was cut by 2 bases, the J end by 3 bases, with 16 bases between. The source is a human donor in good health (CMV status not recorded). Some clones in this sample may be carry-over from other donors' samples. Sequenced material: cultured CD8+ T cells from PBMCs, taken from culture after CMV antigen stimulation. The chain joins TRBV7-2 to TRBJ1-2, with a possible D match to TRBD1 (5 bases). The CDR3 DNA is TGTGCCAGCAGCTTAACAGGAGGGGACGTCGACTATGGCTACACCTTC. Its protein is CASSLTGGDVDYGYTF.